This TCR beta chain was profiled in a study of cytomegalovirus exposure and HLA in healthy donors. General study findings and limits: CMV antigen specificity of a few CMV-associated chains was confirmed in vitro. The study recorded about 150 TCR beta chains that were cytomegalovirus-associated.

The V gene's germline CDR1 is KGHSH and CDR2 LQKENI. The CDR3 totals 13 residues. The V end was cut by 1 base, the J end by 2 bases, with 5 bases between. Both 60 Vbeta primers and 13 Jbeta primers went into the PCR. Produced via immunoSEQ multiplex PCR; TCRdb's table is partial and in-frame only. The sample yields under 150,000 clones, roughly three quarters seen once. Regarding this clone: Its specificity is unknown.

This receptor was identified in a man aged 18-30 years in good health and CMV-seronegative. Sequencing was carried out using PBMCs. This chain connects TRBV18 to TRBJ2-5; D not certain. This CDR3 reads CASSPRQQETQYF. The CDR3 DNA sequence: TGTGCCAGCTCACCACGGCAGCAAGAGACCCAGTACTTC.